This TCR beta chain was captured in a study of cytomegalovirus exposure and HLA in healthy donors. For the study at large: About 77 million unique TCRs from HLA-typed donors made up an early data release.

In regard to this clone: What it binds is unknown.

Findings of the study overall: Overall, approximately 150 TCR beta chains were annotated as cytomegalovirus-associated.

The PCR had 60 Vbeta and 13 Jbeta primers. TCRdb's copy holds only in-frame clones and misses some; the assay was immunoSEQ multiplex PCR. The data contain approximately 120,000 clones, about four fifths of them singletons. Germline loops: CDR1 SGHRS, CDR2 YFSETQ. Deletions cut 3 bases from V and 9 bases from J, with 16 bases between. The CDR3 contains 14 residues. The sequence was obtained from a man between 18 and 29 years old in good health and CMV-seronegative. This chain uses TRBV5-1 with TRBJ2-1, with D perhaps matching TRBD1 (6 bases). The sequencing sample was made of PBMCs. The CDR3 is CASSWAGKGGEQFF. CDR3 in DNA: TGCGCCAGCAGCTGGGCGGGCAAAGGGGGTGAGCAGTTCTTC.